Listed below are T cell receptor beta chains from one sample, sequenced in a study of blood T cell repertoires in COVID-19. Generated by immunoSEQ multiplex PCR, the TCRdb table keeps only in-frame clones and is missing some. The sample includes a few hundred thousand clones, 75% to 85% of them seen just once. Sequencing used PBMCs or T cells enriched from blood (not recorded which). The receptor set was obtained from a man in his forties or fifties who had recovered from COVID-19. CDR3s include the opening cysteine and the closing phenylalanine or tryptophan. D genes are given only for firm matches. The size entry is marked missing in some rows and otherwise reads once, few, many or a size class.

abundance: -; v_gene: TRBV14; d_gene: -; j_gene: TRBJ1-1; CDR3nt: TGTGCCAGCAGCTTCGGGGGGGACACTGAAGCTTTCTTT; CDR3aa: CASSFGGDTEAFF
abundance: -; v_gene: TRBV7-6; d_gene: -; j_gene: TRBJ1-2; CDR3nt: TGTGCCAGCAGCTTAGAGCCCGGGGTTAACTATGGCTACACCTTC; CDR3aa: CASSLEPGVNYGYTF
abundance: -; v_gene: TRBV30; d_gene: -; j_gene: TRBJ1-1; CDR3nt: TGTGCCTGGAGTGTCCGACTACAAGCTTTCTTT; CDR3aa: CAWSVRLQAFF
abundance: few; v_gene: TRBV15; d_gene: TRBD2; j_gene: TRBJ2-1; CDR3nt: TGTGCCACCAGCCCCCCAGGAGCGGGGGGTTGGGGTGAGCAGTTCTTC; CDR3aa: CATSPPGAGGWGEQFF
abundance: once; v_gene: TRBV7-2; d_gene: -; j_gene: TRBJ2-1; CDR3nt: TGTGCCAGCAGCTTAGAGGAGGAGGCAATAAGTGATGAGCAGTTCTTC; CDR3aa: CASSLEEEAISDEQFF
abundance: -; v_gene: TRBV7-9; d_gene: TRBD1; j_gene: TRBJ1-2; CDR3nt: TGTGCCAGCAGCTCGGGACAGGCTGTCTATGGCTACACCTTC; CDR3aa: CASSSGQAVYGYTF
abundance: -; v_gene: TRBV10-1; d_gene: TRBD1; j_gene: TRBJ1-1; CDR3nt: TGCGCCAGCTCGGGGTTACAGGGACAGGCTTTCTTT; CDR3aa: CASSGLQGQAFF
abundance: -; v_gene: TRBV30; d_gene: TRBD1; j_gene: TRBJ1-2; CDR3nt: TGTGCCTGGAAGCCGGGACAGGGGTATTTTCCTAACTATGGCTACACCTTC; CDR3aa: CAWKPGQGYFPNYGYTF
abundance: -; v_gene: TRBV27; d_gene: TRBD1; j_gene: TRBJ2-7; CDR3nt: TGTGCCAGCAGTATATTTTTCAGAGCTCGGGACAGCTCCTACGAGCAGTACTTC; CDR3aa: CASSIFFRARDSSYEQYF
abundance: -; v_gene: TRBV6-5; d_gene: TRBD1; j_gene: TRBJ1-2; CDR3nt: TGTGCCAGCACCATGACAGGGATGGATGGCTACACCTTC; CDR3aa: CASTMTGMDGYTF
abundance: once; v_gene: TRBV18; d_gene: TRBD2; j_gene: TRBJ2-1; CDR3nt: TGTGCCAGCTCACCACCGTTGGAGGGAGGGAATGAGCAGTTCTTC; CDR3aa: CASSPPLEGGNEQFF
abundance: -; v_gene: TRBV6-5; d_gene: -; j_gene: TRBJ2-5; CDR3nt: TGTGCCAGCAGGAGGGGACACCTCCAAGAGACCCAGTACTTC; CDR3aa: CASRRGHLQETQYF
abundance: -; v_gene: TRBV2; d_gene: TRBD2; j_gene: TRBJ2-5; CDR3nt: TGTGCCAGCGGGGGACTAGCGGGGGCTCAAGAGACCCAGTACTTC; CDR3aa: CASGGLAGAQETQYF
abundance: -; v_gene: TRBV6-4; d_gene: TRBD2; j_gene: TRBJ2-1; CDR3nt: TGTGCCAGCAGTGACCGGCTAGCGGGAGCGCAGTTCTTC; CDR3aa: CASSDRLAGAQFF
abundance: once; v_gene: TRBV10-3; d_gene: -; j_gene: TRBJ2-5; CDR3nt: TGTGCCATCAGTGAGGGGCCGGAGGGAGTGGGTCAGTACTTC; CDR3aa: CAISEGPEGVGQYF
abundance: few; v_gene: TRBV2; d_gene: -; j_gene: TRBJ2-5; CDR3nt: TGTGCCAGCAGTGAAAGGGACAATCCTCGACGGACCCAGTACTTC; CDR3aa: CASSERDNPRRTQYF
abundance: -; v_gene: TRBV5-1; d_gene: TRBD1; j_gene: TRBJ1-5; CDR3nt: TGCGCCAGCAGCCTTTCAGGGGGCAGAGAGCCCCAGCATTTT; CDR3aa: CASSLSGGREPQHF
abundance: -; v_gene: TRBV19; d_gene: TRBD1; j_gene: TRBJ1-5; CDR3nt: TGTGCCAGCGTAGACAGGGGGATTTTTAACGATCAGCCCCAGCATTTT; CDR3aa: CASVDRGIFNDQPQHF
abundance: -; v_gene: TRBV6-5; d_gene: TRBD1; j_gene: TRBJ2-7; CDR3nt: TGTGCCAGCACCCTCGCCGGGACAGGAAACTACGAGCAGTACTTC; CDR3aa: CASTLAGTGNYEQYF
abundance: -; v_gene: TRBV5-1; d_gene: TRBD1; j_gene: TRBJ1-1; CDR3nt: TGCGCCAGCAGCCTCACAGGGGAAAACACTGAAGCTTTCTTT; CDR3aa: CASSLTGENTEAFF
abundance: -; v_gene: TRBV19; d_gene: TRBD2; j_gene: TRBJ2-7; CDR3nt: TGTGCCAGTAGTAGCCAGGCGAGCGGGGCCTACGAGCAGTACTTC; CDR3aa: CASSSQASGAYEQYF
abundance: -; v_gene: TRBV6-5; d_gene: TRBD2; j_gene: TRBJ2-7; CDR3nt: TGTGTCGCGTCCGGTATAGCGGGAGGCCCCTGGGAGCAGTACTTC; CDR3aa: CVASGIAGGPWEQYF
abundance: -; v_gene: TRBV19; d_gene: TRBD1; j_gene: TRBJ1-4; CDR3nt: TGTGCCAGTAGTGGACAGGGGCTGTCAACTAATGAAAAACTGTTTTTT; CDR3aa: CASSGQGLSTNEKLFF
abundance: -; v_gene: TRBV7-9; d_gene: TRBD1; j_gene: TRBJ2-2; CDR3nt: TGTGCCAGCAGCTTCGTTACAGGGGGATTGGTCGGGGAGCTGTTTTTT; CDR3aa: CASSFVTGGLVGELFF
abundance: -; v_gene: TRBV5-8; d_gene: -; j_gene: TRBJ1-2; CDR3nt: TGTGCCAGCAGCTTCCTCACCGCAGCTAACTATGGCTACACCTTC; CDR3aa: CASSFLTAANYGYTF
abundance: -; v_gene: TRBV4-2; d_gene: TRBD2; j_gene: TRBJ2-3; CDR3nt: TGTGCCAGCAGTCCCCGACTAGCGGGAGCGGCAGATACGCAGTATTTT; CDR3aa: CASSPRLAGAADTQYF
abundance: -; v_gene: TRBV2; d_gene: TRBD1; j_gene: TRBJ1-4; CDR3nt: TGTGCCAGCAGGGGATGGACAGGGACTAATGAAAAACTGTTTTTT; CDR3aa: CASRGWTGTNEKLFF
abundance: -; v_gene: TRBV7-8; d_gene: -; j_gene: TRBJ1-4; CDR3nt: TGTGCCAGCAGCTTAGCGGGAGGTTGGGAGGAAAAACTGTTTTTT; CDR3aa: CASSLAGGWEEKLFF
abundance: once; v_gene: TRBV10-2; d_gene: TRBD1; j_gene: TRBJ1-2; CDR3nt: TGCGCCAGCAGTGATGACAGGGGTCTCTCCTTC; CDR3aa: CASSDDRGLSF
abundance: -; v_gene: TRBV19; d_gene: TRBD2; j_gene: TRBJ2-3; CDR3nt: TGTGCCAGTAGTATTGGCCTAGCGGGGTACACAGATACGCAGTATTTT; CDR3aa: CASSIGLAGYTDTQYF
abundance: -; v_gene: TRBV11-2; d_gene: TRBD1; j_gene: TRBJ1-2; CDR3nt: TGTGCCAGCAGCCTATTCCGGGACAGAAAAGGCTACACCTTC; CDR3aa: CASSLFRDRKGYTF
abundance: -; v_gene: TRBV27; d_gene: -; j_gene: TRBJ2-2; CDR3nt: TGTGCCAGCAGTGCCCCAGGTGTCGGGGAGCTGTTTTTT; CDR3aa: CASSAPGVGELFF
abundance: -; v_gene: TRBV6-5; d_gene: -; j_gene: TRBJ1-1; CDR3nt: TGTGCCAGCAGTTACCCAGGCAAGGGGCGAGCTTTCTTT; CDR3aa: CASSYPGKGRAFF
abundance: -; v_gene: TRBV3-1/TRBV3-2; d_gene: TRBD2; j_gene: TRBJ2-7; CDR3nt: TGTGCCAGCAGCCGACTAGCGGGAGAAGGCGGGCAGTACTTC; CDR3aa: CASSRLAGEGGQYF
abundance: -; v_gene: TRBV5-8; d_gene: TRBD1; j_gene: TRBJ1-2; CDR3nt: TGTGCCAGCAGCAGACAGGGTTGGGGCTACACCTTC; CDR3aa: CASSRQGWGYTF
abundance: -; v_gene: TRBV30; d_gene: TRBD1; j_gene: TRBJ2-5; CDR3nt: TGTGCCTGGAGTGCCGGGACAGGGGATTTAGAGACCCAGTACTTC; CDR3aa: CAWSAGTGDLETQYF
abundance: -; v_gene: TRBV7-9; d_gene: -; j_gene: TRBJ1-2; CDR3nt: TGTGCCAGCAGCTTAGCACAGAACTATGGCTACACCTTC; CDR3aa: CASSLAQNYGYTF
abundance: -; v_gene: TRBV29-1; d_gene: TRBD1; j_gene: TRBJ1-3; CDR3nt: TGCAGCTTCATGAGGGGGCTGGGGGGAAACACCATATATTTT; CDR3aa: CSFMRGLGGNTIYF
abundance: -; v_gene: TRBV2; d_gene: TRBD1; j_gene: TRBJ1-6; CDR3nt: TGTGCCAGCAGGGGGACAGCCAAAAATTCACCCCTCCACTTT; CDR3aa: CASRGTAKNSPLHF
abundance: -; v_gene: TRBV10-1; d_gene: -; j_gene: TRBJ2-2; CDR3nt: TGCGCCAGCAGTCTCGGGCGGGCCGGGGAGCTGTTTTTT; CDR3aa: CASSLGRAGELFF
abundance: -; v_gene: TRBV7-3; d_gene: -; j_gene: TRBJ2-3; CDR3nt: TGTGCCAGCAGCTTAAATCGGAGAACAGATACGCAGTATTTT; CDR3aa: CASSLNRRTDTQYF
abundance: -; v_gene: TRBV7-9; d_gene: -; j_gene: TRBJ2-5; CDR3nt: TGTGCCAGCAGCTTAAAAGCGAGACTGGAGGGAGAGACCCAGTACTTC; CDR3aa: CASSLKARLEGETQYF
abundance: -; v_gene: TRBV11-1; d_gene: TRBD1; j_gene: TRBJ1-1; CDR3nt: TGTGCCAGCAGGCGACAGGGAAACGCTAACACTGAAGCTTTCTTT; CDR3aa: CASRRQGNANTEAFF
abundance: few; v_gene: TRBV7-2; d_gene: TRBD1; j_gene: TRBJ1-1; CDR3nt: TGTGCCAGCAGCTTGGGAGGACAGGGGGGTGCTGAAGCTTTCTTT; CDR3aa: CASSLGGQGGAEAFF